Listed below are T cell receptor beta chains from one sample, sequenced in a study of blood T cells in healthy people across ages. TCRdb recomputed calls from the 5' RACE reads with MiXCR, one row per CDR3 protein. The table records fewer than 1,200,000 distinct CDR3 sequences, about 23% of them present only once. The same specimen was also included in a second study, on T cells of mothers and their children.

The sequencing sample was made of blood. The receptors originated from a girl aged 2 to 9 in good health. Both conserved end residues are part of each CDR3. The order of the fields is clone size, J gene, V gene, D gene, CDR3 DNA, CDR3 protein. D genes are given only for firm matches. Clone sizes are given selectively: once, few, many, or a class where the clone is expanded.

clone_size: .
j_call: TRBJ1-3
v_call: TRBV3-1
d_call: .
cdr3_nt: TGTGCCAGCAGCCAAAGGACTGGAAACACCATATATTTT
cdr3_aa: CASSQRTGNTIYF

clone_size: .
j_call: TRBJ1-6
v_call: TRBV5-1
d_call: TRBD1
cdr3_nt: TGCGCCAGCAGCTCGGACAGGGCGGACAATTCACCCCTCCACTTT
cdr3_aa: CASSSDRADNSPLHF

clone_size: .
j_call: TRBJ2-5
v_call: TRBV12-3/TRBV12-4
d_call: .
cdr3_nt: TGTGCCAGCAGATCGAGCGAAGAGACCCAGTACTTC
cdr3_aa: CASRSSEETQYF

clone_size: few
j_call: TRBJ2-5
v_call: TRBV24-1
d_call: .
cdr3_nt: TGTGCCACCAGTGACTATATGGACACCAACCAAGAGACCCAGTACTTC
cdr3_aa: CATSDYMDTNQETQYF

clone_size: few
j_call: TRBJ2-7
v_call: TRBV29-1
d_call: .
cdr3_nt: TGCAGCGTTACAGGGATCCGCGAGCAGTACTTC
cdr3_aa: CSVTGIREQYF

clone_size: .
j_call: TRBJ2-5
v_call: TRBV20-1
d_call: TRBD2
cdr3_nt: TGCAGTGCTAGATTTGCGGGGGTTACAGAGACCCAGTACTTC
cdr3_aa: CSARFAGVTETQYF

clone_size: few
j_call: TRBJ1-1
v_call: TRBV11-1
d_call: .
cdr3_nt: TGTGCCAGCCATCGGGGGCGAGGCACTGAAGCTTTCTTT
cdr3_aa: CASHRGRGTEAFF

clone_size: few
j_call: TRBJ1-2
v_call: TRBV6-2/TRBV6-3
d_call: .
cdr3_nt: TGTGTCAGCAGTTACTCCTTGGAGTCCAACTATGGCTACACCTTC
cdr3_aa: CVSSYSLESNYGYTF

clone_size: few
j_call: TRBJ2-1
v_call: TRBV12-3/TRBV12-4
d_call: .
cdr3_nt: TGTGCCAGCAAATTTTCGACTAGTAAAATTTACAATGAGCAGTTCTTC
cdr3_aa: CASKFSTSKIYNEQFF

clone_size: once
j_call: TRBJ2-7
v_call: TRBV10-3
d_call: .
cdr3_nt: TGTGCCATCTCAGAGGGTACTACCTACGAGCAGTACTTC
cdr3_aa: CAISEGTTYEQYF

clone_size: .
j_call: TRBJ2-5
v_call: TRBV5-1
d_call: .
cdr3_nt: TGCGCCAGCAGCTTCTCCGGGCCCCAAGAGACCCAGTACTTC
cdr3_aa: CASSFSGPQETQYF

clone_size: .
j_call: TRBJ1-2
v_call: TRBV24-1
d_call: .
cdr3_nt: TGTGCCACCAGTGATTATCCCACGGGTGGCTACACCTTC
cdr3_aa: CATSDYPTGGYTF

clone_size: few
j_call: TRBJ2-1
v_call: TRBV6-2/TRBV6-3
d_call: .
cdr3_nt: TGTGCCAGCAGTCCTGGGGGGACCCATGAGCAGTTCTTC
cdr3_aa: CASSPGGTHEQFF

clone_size: .
j_call: TRBJ1-2
v_call: TRBV20-1
d_call: .
cdr3_nt: TGCAGTGCGCCTAGACAGGAATTGGGCTACACCTTC
cdr3_aa: CSAPRQELGYTF

clone_size: few
j_call: TRBJ2-3
v_call: TRBV9
d_call: .
cdr3_nt: TGTGCCAGCAGCGTAGGGGGTCATAGAGACACAGATACGCAGTATTTT
cdr3_aa: CASSVGGHRDTDTQYF

clone_size: once
j_call: TRBJ2-3
v_call: TRBV7-2
d_call: TRBD2
cdr3_nt: TGTGCCAGCAGCTTCGGGGGGGCATCGGATACGCAGTATTTT
cdr3_aa: CASSFGGASDTQYF

clone_size: few
j_call: TRBJ2-7
v_call: TRBV20-1
d_call: .
cdr3_nt: TGCAGTGCTAGAGATCGGGACGGATACTACGAGCAGTACTTC
cdr3_aa: CSARDRDGYYEQYF

clone_size: .
j_call: TRBJ2-7
v_call: TRBV5-6
d_call: TRBD1
cdr3_nt: TGTGCCAGCAGTTTCCGAGACAGGGGCCACTACGAGCAGTACTTC
cdr3_aa: CASSFRDRGHYEQYF

clone_size: .
j_call: TRBJ2-3
v_call: TRBV15
d_call: TRBD2
cdr3_nt: TGTGCCACCAGCAGAGGTCTAGCGGGGATCACAGATACGCAGTATTTT
cdr3_aa: CATSRGLAGITDTQYF

clone_size: .
j_call: TRBJ2-1
v_call: TRBV4-1
d_call: .
cdr3_nt: TGCGCCAACCCGTTTCACTGCTCCTACAATGAGCAGTTCTTC
cdr3_aa: CANPFHCSYNEQFF

clone_size: few
j_call: TRBJ2-5
v_call: TRBV29-1
d_call: TRBD2
cdr3_nt: TGCAGCGTTAAATATCGGGAGCGGGAACGGGGGGAGACCCAGTACTTC
cdr3_aa: CSVKYRERERGETQYF

clone_size: few
j_call: TRBJ1-1
v_call: TRBV7-2
d_call: .
cdr3_nt: TGTGCCAGCAGCTTAGCTGGGGGCCTGAACACTGAAGCTTTCTTT
cdr3_aa: CASSLAGGLNTEAFF

clone_size: .
j_call: TRBJ2-4
v_call: TRBV11-2
d_call: .
cdr3_nt: TGTGCCAGCAGCCTACGACAGAGTGGGGTCGCCAAAAACATTCAGTACTTC
cdr3_aa: CASSLRQSGVAKNIQYF

clone_size: .
j_call: TRBJ1-1
v_call: TRBV6-1
d_call: .
cdr3_nt: TGTGCCAGCACTGAGGGGTATAACACTGAAGCTTTCTTT
cdr3_aa: CASTEGYNTEAFF

clone_size: few
j_call: TRBJ2-7
v_call: TRBV6-5
d_call: TRBD1
cdr3_nt: TGTGCCAGCAGTTACCAGGGGGCGTCTAACGAGCAGTACTTC
cdr3_aa: CASSYQGASNEQYF

clone_size: few
j_call: TRBJ2-3
v_call: TRBV9
d_call: .
cdr3_nt: TGTGCCAGCAGCTCATCGATGGAGGATACGCAGTATTTT
cdr3_aa: CASSSSMEDTQYF

clone_size: few
j_call: TRBJ1-2
v_call: TRBV29-1
d_call: TRBD1
cdr3_nt: TGCAGCGTTGAAGGGTTTGGGACAGGGGTTGGCTACACCTTC
cdr3_aa: CSVEGFGTGVGYTF

clone_size: few
j_call: TRBJ1-1
v_call: TRBV20-1
d_call: TRBD1
cdr3_nt: TGCAGTGCGGACGCCCGGACAGGGAACACTGAAGCTTTCTTT
cdr3_aa: CSADARTGNTEAFF

clone_size: few
j_call: TRBJ2-5
v_call: TRBV7-2
d_call: TRBD2
cdr3_nt: TGTGCCAGCAGGCCCCAAGCGGGAGTAGGAGAGACCCAGTACTTC
cdr3_aa: CASRPQAGVGETQYF

clone_size: .
j_call: TRBJ1-1
v_call: TRBV19
d_call: .
cdr3_nt: TGTGCCAGTGGATCAAGTTACACTGAAGCTTTCTTT
cdr3_aa: CASGSSYTEAFF

clone_size: .
j_call: TRBJ1-2
v_call: TRBV5-1
d_call: .
cdr3_nt: TGCGCCAGCAGCTTGGAAGTAGCTTTGGATGGCTACACCTTC
cdr3_aa: CASSLEVALDGYTF

clone_size: .
j_call: TRBJ2-2
v_call: TRBV7-2
d_call: TRBD2
cdr3_nt: TGTGCCAGCAGGAAATCAGCGGGGGGGCCGACCGGGGAGCTGTTTTTT
cdr3_aa: CASRKSAGGPTGELFF

clone_size: .
j_call: TRBJ2-7
v_call: TRBV7-2
d_call: .
cdr3_nt: TGTGCCAGCAGCTTTATAACAGAATCCTACGAGCAGTACTTC
cdr3_aa: CASSFITESYEQYF

clone_size: few
j_call: TRBJ2-1
v_call: TRBV6-6
d_call: .
cdr3_nt: TGTGCCAGCAGTTACCACCTCAGTGAGCAGTTCTTC
cdr3_aa: CASSYHLSEQFF

clone_size: .
j_call: TRBJ1-5
v_call: TRBV28
d_call: TRBD1
cdr3_nt: TGTGCCAGCACCACGTTGGGAGGGGGCAGCAATCAGCCCCAGCATTTT
cdr3_aa: CASTTLGGGSNQPQHF

clone_size: .
j_call: TRBJ2-1
v_call: TRBV10-3
d_call: TRBD1
cdr3_nt: TGTGCCGCTGCCGGGACAGGGCGTGTGGATGAGCAGTTCTTC
cdr3_aa: CAAAGTGRVDEQFF

clone_size: few
j_call: TRBJ1-5
v_call: TRBV7-8
d_call: .
cdr3_nt: TGTGCCAGCAGCTTAGCTGCAGGGCTGAAGGATCAGCCCCAGCATTTT
cdr3_aa: CASSLAAGLKDQPQHF

clone_size: .
j_call: TRBJ2-1
v_call: TRBV9
d_call: TRBD2
cdr3_nt: TGTGCCAGCAGCGTTCCCCCTGGGGCTAGCGGGGGGGCCGGGTTGAATGAGCAGTTCTTC
cdr3_aa: CASSVPPGASGGAGLNEQFF

clone_size: .
j_call: TRBJ1-5
v_call: TRBV20-1
d_call: TRBD1
cdr3_nt: TGCAGTGCGAGTAGCGGGACAGCCTTTAATCAGCCCCAGCATTTT
cdr3_aa: CSASSGTAFNQPQHF

clone_size: few
j_call: TRBJ2-1
v_call: TRBV7-9
d_call: .
cdr3_nt: TGTGCCAGCAGCATTAGGGGGAGTACCTACAATGAGCAGTTCTTC
cdr3_aa: CASSIRGSTYNEQFF

clone_size: .
j_call: TRBJ2-1
v_call: TRBV20-1
d_call: .
cdr3_nt: TGCAGTCAATCGGTCGCGAACAATGAGCAGTTCTTC
cdr3_aa: CSQSVANNEQFF

clone_size: few
j_call: TRBJ2-3
v_call: TRBV9
d_call: .
cdr3_nt: TGTGCCAGCAGCGTAGATGGGAGCGCAGATACGCAGTATTTT
cdr3_aa: CASSVDGSADTQYF

clone_size: .
j_call: TRBJ2-3
v_call: TRBV20-1
d_call: TRBD2
cdr3_nt: TGCAGTGCTAGAGATATGGGACTAGCGGGGGGGCAGGAAGATACGCAGTATTTT
cdr3_aa: CSARDMGLAGGQEDTQYF

clone_size: few
j_call: TRBJ2-7
v_call: TRBV29-1
d_call: .
cdr3_nt: TGCAGCGTTGATTCCACCTCCTACGAGCAGTACTTC
cdr3_aa: CSVDSTSYEQYF

clone_size: few
j_call: TRBJ1-5
v_call: TRBV2
d_call: .
cdr3_nt: TGTGCCAGCAGTGGACTGTCCCCTTATAGCAATCAGCCCCAGCATTTT
cdr3_aa: CASSGLSPYSNQPQHF

clone_size: .
j_call: TRBJ1-1
v_call: TRBV20-1
d_call: .
cdr3_nt: TGCAGTGCTAGAGGGGCCCAGGAAAATACGGCCAAAGCTTTCTTT
cdr3_aa: CSARGAQENTAKAFF

clone_size: .
j_call: TRBJ2-3
v_call: TRBV7-9
d_call: .
cdr3_nt: TGTGCCAGCAGCACCAGCCTCCTCCTGGGCACAGATACGCAGTATTTT
cdr3_aa: CASSTSLLLGTDTQYF

clone_size: few
j_call: TRBJ2-2
v_call: TRBV21-1
d_call: .
cdr3_nt: TGTGCCAGCAGCAGAGACGGCCCCTCCAACGGGGAGCTGTTTTTT
cdr3_aa: CASSRDGPSNGELFF

clone_size: few
j_call: TRBJ2-7
v_call: TRBV2
d_call: TRBD1
cdr3_nt: TGTGCCAGCAGTCCGACAGGGAGAGGTAACGAGCAGTACTTC
cdr3_aa: CASSPTGRGNEQYF

clone_size: many
j_call: TRBJ2-7
v_call: TRBV2
d_call: TRBD1
cdr3_nt: TGTGCCAGCTCGACAGGGTCCTCCTACGAGCAGTACTTC
cdr3_aa: CASSTGSSYEQYF

clone_size: .
j_call: TRBJ1-1
v_call: TRBV11-2
d_call: TRBD1
cdr3_nt: TGTGCCAGCAGCCTGGGACAGGAGAAACGGATGAACACTGAAGCTTTCTTT
cdr3_aa: CASSLGQEKRMNTEAFF

clone_size: few
j_call: TRBJ2-1
v_call: TRBV10-3
d_call: TRBD1
cdr3_nt: TGTGCCATCAGTCTGGACAGGGTGGGGTACAATGAGCAGTTCTTC
cdr3_aa: CAISLDRVGYNEQFF

clone_size: .
j_call: TRBJ2-5
v_call: TRBV3-1
d_call: TRBD2
cdr3_nt: TGTGCCAGCAGCCAAGAACCTCGCAGGGAGGGAGAGACCCAGTACTTC
cdr3_aa: CASSQEPRREGETQYF

clone_size: .
j_call: TRBJ2-1
v_call: TRBV6-6
d_call: .
cdr3_nt: TGTGCCAGCAGCCCACTTATAGCGTCCCCTTACAATGAGCAGTTCTTC
cdr3_aa: CASSPLIASPYNEQFF

clone_size: .
j_call: TRBJ2-7
v_call: TRBV20-1
d_call: .
cdr3_nt: TGCAGTGCCCCCCATGTGTTTGGGTCCTACGGGCAGTACTTC
cdr3_aa: CSAPHVFGSYGQYF

clone_size: many
j_call: TRBJ2-1
v_call: TRBV7-9
d_call: TRBD2
cdr3_nt: TGTGCCAGCATCGACGCGGGGGGTTACAATGAGCAGTTCTTC
cdr3_aa: CASIDAGGYNEQFF

clone_size: .
j_call: TRBJ2-7
v_call: TRBV12-3/TRBV12-4
d_call: TRBD2
cdr3_nt: TGTGCCAGCAGCCCCCCGGGGGGGAATCTCCACTACGAGCAGTACTTC
cdr3_aa: CASSPPGGNLHYEQYF

clone_size: .
j_call: TRBJ2-1
v_call: TRBV24-1
d_call: .
cdr3_nt: TGTGCCACCAGTGGAACCCCATACAATGAGCAGTTCTTC
cdr3_aa: CATSGTPYNEQFF

clone_size: .
j_call: TRBJ2-1
v_call: TRBV14
d_call: .
cdr3_nt: TGTGCCAGCAGCCAGCAAGGACCGGGTTCTCGTAGGAATGAGCAGTTCTTC
cdr3_aa: CASSQQGPGSRRNEQFF

clone_size: .
j_call: TRBJ2-7
v_call: TRBV7-9
d_call: .
cdr3_nt: TGTGCCAGCAGCCAACAAAGAACCGAGCAGTACTTC
cdr3_aa: CASSQQRTEQYF